Shown below are 30 T cell receptor beta chains from a single sample sequenced in a study of Graves' ophthalmopathy and Graves' hyperthyroidism. RNA transcripts were the template, and TCR beta CDR3 regions were amplified from them. HTBI primers were used in a first-round RT-PCR, which preceded a second-round multiplex PCR. TCRdb reprocessed the multiplex PCR reads via MiXCR and lists one record per CDR3 protein. The sample lists 200,000 to 250,000 distinct CDR3 sequences, 25% to 30% occurring once. Sequencing was performed on peripheral blood. The receptor source for this set is a man aged 45 to 65 with Graves' ophthalmopathy.

The V call is TRBV6-2 or TRBV6-3, the J call TRBJ1-2, with D perhaps TRBD1 (5 bases). V gave up 8 bases and J gave up 4 bases, with 20 bases separating them. The CDR3 extends over 15 amino acids. Germline-derived CDR1 and CDR2 are MNHEY and SVGEGT. The CDR3 region has the DNA TGTGCCAGCTCTGGACATTCCCTGGGCATCTATGGCTACACCTTC. Its protein is CASSGHSLGIYGYTF.

The chain links TRBV7-2 to TRBJ2-6, with D unclear. Trimming stripped 2 bases from V and 3 bases from J, with 5 bases between. CDR3 length: 14 residues. Per the germline V gene, CDR1 is SGHTA and CDR2 is FQGNSA. CDR3 sequence (DNA): TGTGCCAGCAGCTTACGCTTTGGGGCCAACGTCCTGACTTTC. It specifies CASSLRFGANVLTF.

This clonotype occurred many times. The chain links TRBV11-2 to TRBJ2-5; the match to TRBD2 covers 8 bases. This CDR3 has 15 amino acids. The germline gives CDR1 SGHAT, CDR2 FQNNGV. Unmatched junction bases numbered 12, after V lost 3 bases and J lost 9 bases. The CDR3, as DNA: TGTGCCAGCAGCTTCGGTGGCGGGGGGCTTGAGGCCCAGTACTTC. This sequence encodes CASSFGGGGLEAQYF.

This clonotype was picked up many times. This rearrangement joins TRBV19 to TRBJ1-1, with TRBD1 identical over 7 bases. J gave up 0 bases and V 1 base, and 8 bases lay outside the gene matches. Germline V lookup: CDR1 LNHDA, CDR2 SQIVND (reference sequence). The CDR3 runs 17 residues. In nucleotides, the CDR3 is TGTGCCAGTAGTATAGGGTACAGGGGAATCATGAACACTGAAGCTTTCTTT. Translation gives CASSIGYRGIMNTEAFF.

This clonotype was recorded many times. The CDR3 nucleotides are TGTGCCAGCAGCCCCGGGGACAGGGATTACTATGGCTACACCTTC. It encodes CASSPGDRDYYGYTF. The chain combines TRBV3-1 with TRBJ1-2, with 9 bases that match TRBD1. CDR3 length equals 15 residues. The ends lost 4 bases at V and 3 bases at J; junction bases unmatched: 6. The germline CDR1 and CDR2 sequences are LGHDT and YNNKEL (reference sequence).

This clonotype was seen ten or more times. The genes are TRBV7-3 and TRBJ1-1; D might be TRBD1 (5 bases). Germline V gene data show CDR1 as SGHTA and CDR2 as FQGTGA. The CDR3 loop spans 12 amino acids. Trimming took 5 bases from V and 7 from J, leaving 11 bases between them. The CDR3 reads CASSDGGGEAFF. The CDR3 coding sequence is TGTGCCAGCAGCGACGGGGGGGGTGAAGCTTTCTTT.

This clonotype came up many times. The V and J genes are TRBV19 and TRBJ2-7; D is unresolved. Germline-derived CDR1 and CDR2 are LNHDA and SQIVND (reference sequence). Trimming pared 3 bases from V and 1 base from J, leaving 7 bases between. This CDR3 has 13 amino acids. CDR3 DNA sequence: TGTGCCAGTAGTATCGGTAGGTCCTACGAGCAGTACTTC. Amino acids: CASSIGRSYEQYF.

This clonotype was detected ten times or more. J is TRBJ2-7 and V is TRBV7-2, with TRBD2 matching 8 bases. The germline CDR1 and CDR2 sequences are SGHTA and FQGNSA. V lost 5 bases, J lost 8 bases, and 5 bases stayed unmatched. CDR3 size: 12 residues. The CDR3 loop is CASSGTRGKQYF. The CDR3 DNA sequence: TGTGCCAGCAGCGGGACTAGAGGGAAGCAGTACTTC. Supplemented by reference TRBV7-2 and TRBJ2-7, the full variable domain reads GAGVSQSPSNKVTEKGKDVELRCDPISGHTALYWYRQSLGQGLEFLIYFQGNSAPDKSGLPSDRFSAERTGGSVSTLTIQRTQQEDSAVYLCASSGTRGKQYFGPGTRLTVT.

This clonotype was seen ten or more times. The chain has TRBV19 and TRBJ1-5; the D is unclear. Germline CDR1 reads LNHDA; CDR2 reads SQIVND (reference sequence). This CDR3 comprises 15 residues. V lost 3 bases to trimming and J lost 3 bases, with 12 bases between them. The CDR3 DNA is TGTGCCAGTAGTATTGGGGAGGTGAACAATCAGCCCCAGCATTTT. Translation gives CASSIGEVNNQPQHF.

This clonotype was recorded at least ten times. The chain joins TRBV25-1 to TRBJ2-7, with TRBD1 matching over 7 bases. The germline V gene has CDR1 MGHDK and CDR2 SYGVNS. CDR3 length: 14 residues. Losses at the gene ends were 6 bases for V and 3 bases for J; bases not matched to a gene: 8. The CDR3 loop reads CASRPLGQSYEQYF. CDR3 sequence (DNA): TGTGCCAGCAGACCCTTGGGACAGAGCTACGAGCAGTACTTC.

This clonotype was picked up many times. This sequence joins TRBV11-2 and TRBJ2-2, with D perhaps matching TRBD1 (5 bases). V gave up 5 bases and J gave up 8 bases, with 9 bases separating them. The CDR3 contains 12 residues. Germline V gene data show CDR1 as SGHAT and CDR2 as FQNNGV. The CDR3 loop is CASSDRTGELFF. The DNA of the CDR3 is TGTGCCAGCAGCGATCGGACAGGGGAGCTGTTTTTT.

This clonotype was counted ten times or more. The rearrangement uses TRBV12-3 or TRBV12-4 and TRBJ2-5, with unresolved D. The V end lost 5 bases, the J end lost 4 bases, and 14 bases lay between the germline ends. CDR3 length: 14 residues. This CDR3 is CASSPSSDLETQYF. As DNA, the CDR3 is TGTGCCAGCAGTCCCTCATCCGATTTAGAGACCCAGTACTTC.

The gene calls are TRBV18 and TRBJ2-2, with TRBD2 matching 11 bases. Looked up from germline, CDR1 is KGHSH and CDR2 is LQKENI. This CDR3 is built from 17 residues. J gave up 4 bases and V 4 bases, and 8 bases lay outside the gene matches. CDR3 sequence reads: CASSQGLAEITTGELFF. The CDR3 DNA sequence: TGTGCCAGCTCACAGGGACTAGCGGAAATCACCACCGGGGAGCTGTTTTTT.

This clonotype was recorded at least ten times. The chain is built from TRBV19 and TRBJ2-2; 8 nucleotides align to TRBD2. Germline V gene data show CDR1 as LNHDA and CDR2 as SQIVND (reference sequence). Trimming took 5 bases from V and 0 from J; bases not matched to a gene: 2. The CDR3 consists of 15 residues. For the CDR3, the DNA is TGTGCCAGTAGTCGGACTAGCCCGAACACCGGGGAGCTGTTTTTT. Amino acids: CASSRTSPNTGELFF.

This clonotype showed up many times. The chain couples TRBV12-3 or TRBV12-4 to TRBJ2-5; 16 bases match TRBD2. The CDR3 totals 17 residues. V trimming: 3 bases; J trimming: 5 bases; junction bases outside the gene matches: 6. CDR3 DNA: TGTGCCAGCAGTTTTTTGGGACTAGCGGGAGGGCCGGAGACCCAGTACTTC. It specifies CASSFLGLAGGPETQYF.

This clonotype appeared once. Germline is not matched at one junction end, which may reflect a read error. The V and J genes are TRBV20-1 and TRBJ1-2; D uncertain. Germline V CDR1 and CDR2: DFQATT, SNEGSKA (reference sequence). The CDR3 has 13 amino acids. The CDR3 nucleotides read TGCAGTGCCAGAGTTGCCCGTAACTATGGCTACACCTTC. Protein product: CSARVARNYGYTF.

This clonotype was detected only a few times. The chain recombines TRBV6-5 with TRBJ2-7, with 10 bases lining up with TRBD2. The CDR3 has 15 amino acids. V lost 4 bases to trimming and J lost 6 bases; unmatched junction nucleotides: 9. CDR1 and CDR2 from the germline V gene are MNHEY and SVGAGI. CDR3 sequence: CASSSPGQREGEQYF. The CDR3 DNA sequence: TGTGCCAGCAGTTCCCCTGGGCAGCGGGAGGGCGAGCAGTACTTC.

This clonotype was counted at least ten times. V is TRBV6-1 and J is TRBJ2-5; no clear D gene. The CDR3 consists of 13 residues. The V end lost 1 base, the J end lost 5 bases, and 8 bases lay between the germline ends. Germline values: CDR1 MNHNS, CDR2 SASEGT. The CDR3 loop is CASSEVWAETQYF. The CDR3 region has the DNA TGTGCCAGCAGTGAAGTGTGGGCCGAGACCCAGTACTTC.

The table lists this clonotype with many counts. This rearrangement joins TRBV6-5 to TRBJ1-2, with 10 nucleotides matching TRBD1. V was pared by 5 bases and J by 6 bases, with 9 bases of the junction left unmatched. The CDR3 contains 15 residues. Germline lookup yields CDR1 MNHEY and CDR2 SVGAGI. The CDR3 region is CASSHRDRGLNGYTF. As DNA, the CDR3 is TGTGCCAGCAGTCACCGGGACAGGGGACTTAATGGCTACACCTTC.

This clonotype has at least ten counts. This chain links TRBV6-5 with TRBJ2-3; D remains ambiguous. Trimming stripped 3 bases from V and 6 bases from J, with 13 bases between. Germline V gene sequence: CDR1 MNHEY, CDR2 SVGAGI. The CDR3 is 14 amino acids. As DNA, the CDR3 is TGTGCCAGCAGTTATAGCAGGCGTTGGGATACGCAGTATTTT. Protein sequence: CASSYSRRWDTQYF.

The rearrangement joins TRBV6-1 to TRBJ1-2, with 8 bases lining up with TRBD1. Germline lookup yields CDR1 MNHNS and CDR2 SASEGT. With 0 bases clipped from V and 2 bases from J, the junction kept 5 bases outside the gene matches. The CDR3 has 16 amino acids. The CDR3, as DNA: TGTGCCAGCAGTGAAGCGCACGGACAGGGAAACTATGGCTACACCTTC. As protein: CASSEAHGQGNYGYTF.

The chain links TRBV29-1 to TRBJ1-3; the D is unclear. The CDR3 loop spans 12 amino acids. CDR1 is SQVTM and CDR2 is ANQGSEA in the germline V gene. V was pared by 5 bases and J by 3 bases, with 8 bases between. The CDR3, as DNA: TGCAGCGTTTCGTCCCTTGGAAACACCATATATTTT. Translated, it gives CSVSSLGNTIYF.

This clonotype was seen ten or more times. This rearrangement joins TRBV25-1 to TRBJ1-1; no firm D call. The CDR3 contains 19 residues. CDR1 and CDR2 (germline): MGHDK, SYGVNS. V was clipped by 1 base and J by 0 bases, with 21 bases between them. CDR3 amino acids: CASSESAVRYGAMNTEAFF. DNA for the CDR3: TGTGCCAGCAGTGAATCCGCCGTAAGATACGGAGCGATGAACACTGAAGCTTTCTTT.

In this sample, this clonotype turned up many times. The CDR3 sequence is CASSHTWVAAIDYGYTF. Here the CDR3 DNA reads TGTGCCAGCAGTCACACCTGGGTGGCGGCTATTGACTATGGCTACACCTTC. This rearrangement joins TRBV28 to TRBJ1-2; D is uncertain. There are 17 residues in the CDR3. CDR1 is MDHEN, CDR2 SYDVKM, per germline. The V gene lost 5 bases and the J gene lost 3 bases, with 22 bases spanning the gap.

The rearrangement links TRBV6-2 or TRBV6-3 to TRBJ2-7; D is uncertain. Germline V gene lookup returns CDR1 MNHEY and CDR2 SVGEGT. V was trimmed by 0 bases and J by 0 bases, leaving 9 bases between them. The CDR3 is made up of 15 amino acids. This CDR3 is CASSYSGSSSYEQYF. The CDR3 bases are TGTGCCAGCAGTTACTCTGGCTCAAGCTCCTACGAGCAGTACTTC.

The V gene is TRBV12-3 or TRBV12-4, the J gene TRBJ1-2; TRBD1 matches at 9 bases. V shed 4 bases and J 4 bases; nucleotides not matched to a gene: 4. The length of the CDR3 is 14 residues. In DNA, the CDR3 is TGTGCCAGCAGTTCTGGACAGGGGTTCTATGGCTACACCTTC. Its translation is CASSSGQGFYGYTF.

This clonotype was recorded only once. V usage is TRBV6-2 or TRBV6-3 and J usage is TRBJ1-1, with D tentatively TRBD1 (5 bases). The germline CDR1 and CDR2 sequences are MNHEY and SVGEGT. The ends were cut back, 10 bases at V and 2 bases at J, with 14 bases in the middle. The CDR3 totals 13 residues. In DNA form, the CDR3 reads TGTGCCACCAGGGAGGCGATAAACACTGAAGCTTTCTTT. Its protein is CATREAINTEAFF.

This clonotype was recorded many times. CDR3 DNA sequence: TGTGCCAGTAGTATAGATCAAACAGTGGAGGCTTTCTTT. It encodes CASSIDQTVEAFF. The rearrangement uses TRBV19 and TRBJ1-1; D gene uncertain. The CDR3 contains 13 residues. V was cut by 0 bases and J by 11 bases, with 13 bases left in between. CDR1 is LNHDA and CDR2 is SQIVND in the germline V gene (reference sequence).

This clonotype was counted ten times or more. V usage is TRBV5-5 and J usage is TRBJ2-2, with D possibly being TRBD2 (5 bases). The CDR3 has 13 residues. Germline V gene sequence: CDR1 SGHKS, CDR2 YYEKEE (reference sequence). V lost 4 bases and J 8 bases, leaving 12 bases between the germline ends. CDR3 in DNA: TGTGCCAGCAGCGAGGGCCCCCAAGGGGAGCTGTTTTTT. It codes for CASSEGPQGELFF.

In this sample, this clonotype turned up many times. The chain uses TRBV15 and TRBJ2-6; D is uncertain. This CDR3 is 16 amino acids long. The V end was cut by 8 bases, the J end by 0 bases, with 14 bases between. The germline V gene encodes CDR1 LNHNV and CDR2 YYDKDF (reference sequence). The CDR3 loop is CATGLGAPSGANVLTF. CDR3 bases: TGTGCCACCGGGCTGGGCGCCCCCTCTGGGGCCAACGTCCTGACTTTC.